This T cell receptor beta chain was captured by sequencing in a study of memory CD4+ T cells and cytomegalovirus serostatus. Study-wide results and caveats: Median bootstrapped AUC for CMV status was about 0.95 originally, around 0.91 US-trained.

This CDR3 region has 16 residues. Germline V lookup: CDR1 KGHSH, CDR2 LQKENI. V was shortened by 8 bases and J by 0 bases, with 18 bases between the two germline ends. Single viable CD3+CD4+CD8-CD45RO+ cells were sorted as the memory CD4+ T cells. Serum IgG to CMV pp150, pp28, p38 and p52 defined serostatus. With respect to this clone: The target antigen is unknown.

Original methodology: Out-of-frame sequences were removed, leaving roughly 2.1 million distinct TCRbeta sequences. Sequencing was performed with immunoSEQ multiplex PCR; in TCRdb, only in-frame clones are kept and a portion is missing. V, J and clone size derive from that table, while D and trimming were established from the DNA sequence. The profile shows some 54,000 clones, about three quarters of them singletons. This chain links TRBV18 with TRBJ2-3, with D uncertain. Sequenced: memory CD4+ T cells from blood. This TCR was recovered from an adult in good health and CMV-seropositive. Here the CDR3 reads CASPPQSSISTDTQYF. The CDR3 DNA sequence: TGTGCCAGCCCTCCGCAGTCATCCATTAGCACAGATACGCAGTATTTT.